This T cell receptor beta chain was sequenced for a study of beta chain features in type 1 diabetes. Germline loops: CDR1 SGHTA, CDR2 FQGNSA. Trimming cost V 5 bases and J 4 bases, with 17 bases left between them. CDR3 size: 15 residues. This clone showed up just a few times. As every portion of the isolated RNA was reverse transcribed, the sequencing read expressed TCRB transcripts. Repertoires were generated with immunoSEQ multiplex PCR, while TCRdb's copy carries only in-frame clones and drops some. The sample gives about 320,000 clones, around 15% of which show up once; roughly 7% is in the top ten.

Sequencing used central memory CD4+ T cells from blood. This receptor was taken from a young man in good health. This chain joins TRBV7-2 and TRBJ1-2; a possible D gene is TRBD1 (5 bases). The CDR3 reads CASSRSTGLGYGYTF. For the CDR3, the DNA is TGTGCCAGCAGCCGTAGTACAGGTTTGGGCTATGGCTACACCTTC.